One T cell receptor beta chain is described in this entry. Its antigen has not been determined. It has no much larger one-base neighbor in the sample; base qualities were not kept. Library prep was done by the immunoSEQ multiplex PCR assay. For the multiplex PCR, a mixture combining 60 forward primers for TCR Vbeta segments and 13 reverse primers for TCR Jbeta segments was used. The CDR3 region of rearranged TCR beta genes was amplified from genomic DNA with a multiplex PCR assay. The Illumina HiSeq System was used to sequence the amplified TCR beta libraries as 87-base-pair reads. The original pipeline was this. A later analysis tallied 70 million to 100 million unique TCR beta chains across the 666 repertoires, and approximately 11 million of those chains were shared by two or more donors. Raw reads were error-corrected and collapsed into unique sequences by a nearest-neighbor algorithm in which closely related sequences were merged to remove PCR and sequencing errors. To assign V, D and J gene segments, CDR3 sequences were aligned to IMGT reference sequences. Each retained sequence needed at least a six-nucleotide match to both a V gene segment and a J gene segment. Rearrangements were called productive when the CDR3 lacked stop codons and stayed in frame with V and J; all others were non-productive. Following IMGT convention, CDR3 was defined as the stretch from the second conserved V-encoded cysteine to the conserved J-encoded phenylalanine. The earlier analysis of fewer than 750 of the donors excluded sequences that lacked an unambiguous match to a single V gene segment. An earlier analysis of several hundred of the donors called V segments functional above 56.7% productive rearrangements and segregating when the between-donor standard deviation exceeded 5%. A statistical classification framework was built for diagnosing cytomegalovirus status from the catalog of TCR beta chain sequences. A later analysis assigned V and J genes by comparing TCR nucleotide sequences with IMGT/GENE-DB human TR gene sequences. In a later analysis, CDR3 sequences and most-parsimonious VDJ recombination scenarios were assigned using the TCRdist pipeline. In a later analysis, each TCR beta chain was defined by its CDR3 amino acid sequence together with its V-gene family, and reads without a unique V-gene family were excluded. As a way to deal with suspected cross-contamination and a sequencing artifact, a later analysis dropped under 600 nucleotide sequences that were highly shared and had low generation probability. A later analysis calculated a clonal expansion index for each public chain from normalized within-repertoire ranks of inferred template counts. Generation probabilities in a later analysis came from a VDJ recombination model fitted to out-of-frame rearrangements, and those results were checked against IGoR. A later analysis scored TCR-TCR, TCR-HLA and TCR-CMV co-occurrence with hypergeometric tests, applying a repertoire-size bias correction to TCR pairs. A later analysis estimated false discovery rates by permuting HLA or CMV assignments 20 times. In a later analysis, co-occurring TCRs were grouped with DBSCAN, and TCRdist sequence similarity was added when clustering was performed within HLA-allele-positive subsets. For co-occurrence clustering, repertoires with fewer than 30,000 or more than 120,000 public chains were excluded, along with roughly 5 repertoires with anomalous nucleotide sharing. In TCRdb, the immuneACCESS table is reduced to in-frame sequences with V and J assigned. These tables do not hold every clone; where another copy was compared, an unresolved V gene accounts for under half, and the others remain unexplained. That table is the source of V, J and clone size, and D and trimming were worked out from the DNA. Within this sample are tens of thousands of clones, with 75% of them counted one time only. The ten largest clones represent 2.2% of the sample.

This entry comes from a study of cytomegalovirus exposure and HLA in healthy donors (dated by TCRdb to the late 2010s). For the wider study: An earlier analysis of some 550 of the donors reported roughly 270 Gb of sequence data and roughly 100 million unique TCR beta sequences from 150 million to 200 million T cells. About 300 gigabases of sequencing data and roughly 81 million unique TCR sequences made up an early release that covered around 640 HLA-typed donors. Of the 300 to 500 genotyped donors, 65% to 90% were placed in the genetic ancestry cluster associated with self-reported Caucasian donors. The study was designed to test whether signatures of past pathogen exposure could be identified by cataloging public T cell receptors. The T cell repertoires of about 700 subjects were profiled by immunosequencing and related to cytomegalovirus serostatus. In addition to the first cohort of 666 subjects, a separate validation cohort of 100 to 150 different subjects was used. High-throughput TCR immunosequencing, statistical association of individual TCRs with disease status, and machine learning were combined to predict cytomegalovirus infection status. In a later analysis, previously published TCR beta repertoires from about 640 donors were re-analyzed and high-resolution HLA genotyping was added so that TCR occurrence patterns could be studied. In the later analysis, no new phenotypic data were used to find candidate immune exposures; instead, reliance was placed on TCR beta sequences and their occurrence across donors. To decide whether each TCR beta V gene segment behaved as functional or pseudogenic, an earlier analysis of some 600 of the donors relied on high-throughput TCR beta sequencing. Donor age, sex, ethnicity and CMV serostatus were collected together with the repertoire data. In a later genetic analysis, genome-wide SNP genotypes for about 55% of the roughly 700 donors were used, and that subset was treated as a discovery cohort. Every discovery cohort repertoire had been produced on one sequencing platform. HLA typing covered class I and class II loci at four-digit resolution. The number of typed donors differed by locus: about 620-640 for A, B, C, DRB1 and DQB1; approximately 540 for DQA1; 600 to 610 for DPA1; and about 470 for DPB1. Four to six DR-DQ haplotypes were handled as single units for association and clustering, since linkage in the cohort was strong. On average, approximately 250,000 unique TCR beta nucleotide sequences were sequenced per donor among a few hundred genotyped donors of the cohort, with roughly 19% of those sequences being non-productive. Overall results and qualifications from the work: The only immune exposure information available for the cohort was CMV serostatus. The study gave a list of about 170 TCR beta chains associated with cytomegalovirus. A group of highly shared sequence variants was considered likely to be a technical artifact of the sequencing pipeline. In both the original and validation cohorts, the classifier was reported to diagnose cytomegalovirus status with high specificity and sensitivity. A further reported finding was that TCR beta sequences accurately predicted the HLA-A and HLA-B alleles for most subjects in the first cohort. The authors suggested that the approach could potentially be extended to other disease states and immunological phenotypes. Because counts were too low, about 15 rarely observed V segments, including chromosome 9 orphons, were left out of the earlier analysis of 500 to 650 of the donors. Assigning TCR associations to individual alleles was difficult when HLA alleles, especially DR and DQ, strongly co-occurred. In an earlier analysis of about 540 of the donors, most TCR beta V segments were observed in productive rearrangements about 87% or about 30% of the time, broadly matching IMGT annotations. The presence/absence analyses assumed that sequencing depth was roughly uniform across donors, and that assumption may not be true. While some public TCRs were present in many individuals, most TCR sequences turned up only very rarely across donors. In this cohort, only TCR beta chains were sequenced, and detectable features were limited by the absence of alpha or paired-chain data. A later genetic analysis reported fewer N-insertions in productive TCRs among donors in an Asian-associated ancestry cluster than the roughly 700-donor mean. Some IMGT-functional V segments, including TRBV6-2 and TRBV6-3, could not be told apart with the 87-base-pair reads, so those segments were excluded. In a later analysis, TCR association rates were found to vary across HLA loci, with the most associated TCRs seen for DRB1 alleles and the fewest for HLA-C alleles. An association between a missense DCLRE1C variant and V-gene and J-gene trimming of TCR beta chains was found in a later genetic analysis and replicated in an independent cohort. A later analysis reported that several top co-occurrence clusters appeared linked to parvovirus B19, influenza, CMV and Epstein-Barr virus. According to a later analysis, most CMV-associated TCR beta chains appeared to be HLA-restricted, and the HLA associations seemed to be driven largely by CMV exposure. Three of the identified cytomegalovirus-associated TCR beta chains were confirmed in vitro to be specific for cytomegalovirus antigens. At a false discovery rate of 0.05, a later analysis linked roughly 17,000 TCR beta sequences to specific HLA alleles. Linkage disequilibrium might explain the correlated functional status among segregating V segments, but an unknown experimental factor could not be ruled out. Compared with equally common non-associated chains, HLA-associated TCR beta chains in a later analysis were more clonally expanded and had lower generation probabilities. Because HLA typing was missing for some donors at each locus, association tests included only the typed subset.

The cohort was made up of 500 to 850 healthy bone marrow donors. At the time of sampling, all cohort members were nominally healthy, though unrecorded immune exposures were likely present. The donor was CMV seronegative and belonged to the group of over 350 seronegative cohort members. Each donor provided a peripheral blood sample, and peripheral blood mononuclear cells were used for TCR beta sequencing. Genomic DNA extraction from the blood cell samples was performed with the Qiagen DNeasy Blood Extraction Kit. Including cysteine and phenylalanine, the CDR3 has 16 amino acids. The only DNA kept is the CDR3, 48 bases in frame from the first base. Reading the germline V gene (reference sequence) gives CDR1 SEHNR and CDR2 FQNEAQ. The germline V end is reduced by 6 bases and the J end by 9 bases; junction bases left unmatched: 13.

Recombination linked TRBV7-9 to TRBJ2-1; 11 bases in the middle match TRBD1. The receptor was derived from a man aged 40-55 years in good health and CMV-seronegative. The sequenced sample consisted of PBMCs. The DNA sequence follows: TGTGCCAGCAGTCCAGTGGGGACAGGGGGGTTTGGTGAGCAGTTCTTC. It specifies CASSPVGTGGFGEQFF.